This TCR beta chain was identified during a study of blood T cell repertoires in COVID-19. Germline loops: CDR1 SEHNR, CDR2 FQNEAQ (reference sequence). The CDR3 has 15 amino acids. Trimming removed 1 base from V and 0 bases from J, with 7 bases in between. Data came from immunoSEQ multiplex PCR; TCRdb stores just in-frame clones and leaves some out. The repertoire holds fewer than 300,000 clones, with around 85% as singletons. This clone came up a few times. The clonotype originates from a human donor with COVID-19, enrolled during active disease. The donor label of this sample is uncertain. The sequencing sample was made of peripheral blood. The chain links TRBV7-9 to TRBJ2-4; no clear D gene. In DNA, the CDR3 is TGTGCCAGCAGCTTAGTAACGGGAGCCAAAAACATTCAGTACTTC. Its protein product is CASSLVTGAKNIQYF.